This is a list of T cell receptor beta chains from one sample in a study of T cell responses to AZD1222 COVID-19 vaccine. Clones were sequenced by immunoSEQ multiplex PCR, and TCRdb holds only the in-frame ones, with some missing. The table lists 88,000 or so clones, 85% to 90% of them singletons. The input for sequencing was peripheral blood, taken 28 days after the second AZD1222 dose. Source of these receptors: an adult who received the AZD1222 COVID-19 vaccine. CDR3s include the opening cysteine and the closing phenylalanine or tryptophan. D genes are given only for firm matches. Only part of the rows carry a size: once, few, many, or a class if the clone is expanded.

CDR3 DNA: TGTGCCAGCAGTGAGACTAGCGGGGTCGGGTCAGATACGCAGTATTTT
CDR3 protein: CASSETSGVGSDTQYF
V gene: TRBV6-1
D gene: TRBD2
J gene: TRBJ2-3
clone size: -

CDR3 DNA: TGTGCCAGCAGCCGGGACAGGGGGCCCTATGGCTACACCTTC
CDR3 protein: CASSRDRGPYGYTF
V gene: TRBV6-5
D gene: TRBD1
J gene: TRBJ1-2
clone size: -

CDR3 DNA: TGCGCCAGCAGCTCTCTTCCAGGGGGATTTGATGAAAAACTGTTTTTT
CDR3 protein: CASSSLPGGFDEKLFF
V gene: TRBV5-1
D gene: TRBD1
J gene: TRBJ1-4
clone size: -

CDR3 DNA: TGTGCCATCAGTCGGGGGCAGGGGGCCACTTCAACTAATGAAAAACTGTTTTTT
CDR3 protein: CAISRGQGATSTNEKLFF
V gene: TRBV10-3
D gene: TRBD1
J gene: TRBJ1-4
clone size: -

CDR3 DNA: TGCGCCAGCAGTCATCAGGGCCCGAACACTGAAGCTTTCTTT
CDR3 protein: CASSHQGPNTEAFF
V gene: TRBV5-1
D gene: -
J gene: TRBJ1-1
clone size: -

CDR3 DNA: TGCACCAGCATTAAAGGACAGGTCTCCTACGAGCAGTACTTC
CDR3 protein: CTSIKGQVSYEQYF
V gene: TRBV10-1
D gene: TRBD1
J gene: TRBJ2-7
clone size: -

CDR3 DNA: TGCGCCAGCAGCTTGTTTGGGCGGGGGGGCACAGATACGCAGTATTTT
CDR3 protein: CASSLFGRGGTDTQYF
V gene: TRBV5-1
D gene: TRBD2
J gene: TRBJ2-3
clone size: -

CDR3 DNA: TGCGCCAGCAGGAGACAGGGGGCGGGAGGACCCGGGGAGCTGTTTTTT
CDR3 protein: CASRRQGAGGPGELFF
V gene: TRBV5-1
D gene: TRBD1
J gene: TRBJ2-2
clone size: -

CDR3 DNA: TGTGCCTGGAGTAAAGGACAGACCTACGAGCAGTACTTC
CDR3 protein: CAWSKGQTYEQYF
V gene: TRBV30
D gene: -
J gene: TRBJ2-7
clone size: -

CDR3 DNA: TGTGCCAGCAGTGCTAGCGGGGGGCAACATGGCGGGGAGCTGTTTTTT
CDR3 protein: CASSASGGQHGGELFF
V gene: TRBV2
D gene: TRBD2
J gene: TRBJ2-2
clone size: -

CDR3 DNA: TGCGCCAGCACCATTCCGGGACAGGGGGACGCCGGGGAGCTGTTTTTT
CDR3 protein: CASTIPGQGDAGELFF
V gene: TRBV5-1
D gene: TRBD1
J gene: TRBJ2-2
clone size: -

CDR3 DNA: TGTGCCAGCAGCAGTTTGGGCACTGAAGCTTTCTTT
CDR3 protein: CASSSLGTEAFF
V gene: TRBV7-9
D gene: -
J gene: TRBJ1-1
clone size: -

CDR3 DNA: TGCGCCAGCAGCTTGGGACCAGGGGGGGATGAGCAGTTCTTC
CDR3 protein: CASSLGPGGDEQFF
V gene: TRBV5-1
D gene: -
J gene: TRBJ2-1
clone size: -

CDR3 DNA: TGTGCCAGCAGTAACTTTGGGAACTATGGCTACACCTTC
CDR3 protein: CASSNFGNYGYTF
V gene: TRBV12-3/TRBV12-4
D gene: -
J gene: TRBJ1-2
clone size: -

CDR3 DNA: TGTGCCAGCAGGGAACAGGCCAGCTCCTACAATGAGCAGTTCTTC
CDR3 protein: CASREQASSYNEQFF
V gene: TRBV5-4
D gene: -
J gene: TRBJ2-1
clone size: -

CDR3 DNA: TGTGCCTGGACCCGTTGGGCGGGGGGGTACAATGAGCAGTTCTTC
CDR3 protein: CAWTRWAGGYNEQFF
V gene: TRBV30
D gene: TRBD2
J gene: TRBJ2-1
clone size: once

CDR3 DNA: TGTGCCAGCAGTACCCCATCTAGCGAACCAGCCTACGAGCAGTACTTC
CDR3 protein: CASSTPSSEPAYEQYF
V gene: TRBV6-7
D gene: -
J gene: TRBJ2-7
clone size: -

CDR3 DNA: TGTGCCAGCAGCCGGGGAGTATCAGATACGCAGTATTTT
CDR3 protein: CASSRGVSDTQYF
V gene: TRBV7-3
D gene: -
J gene: TRBJ2-3
clone size: -

CDR3 DNA: TGTGCCAGCAGTTACCCAAGGGGCAACACTGGAAACACCATATATTTT
CDR3 protein: CASSYPRGNTGNTIYF
V gene: TRBV6-5
D gene: -
J gene: TRBJ1-3
clone size: -

CDR3 DNA: TGTGCCAGCAGCCGGGACAGGGTGGCGAACACTGAAGCTTTCTTT
CDR3 protein: CASSRDRVANTEAFF
V gene: TRBV6-5
D gene: TRBD1
J gene: TRBJ1-1
clone size: once

CDR3 DNA: TGTGCCAGCAGTTACTCGCGGACAGGGCGGACCGGGGAGCTGTTTTTT
CDR3 protein: CASSYSRTGRTGELFF
V gene: TRBV6-5
D gene: TRBD1
J gene: TRBJ2-2
clone size: -

CDR3 DNA: TGTGCCAGCAGCGTTCACGACAGCTCTGGGGCCAACGTCCTGACTTTC
CDR3 protein: CASSVHDSSGANVLTF
V gene: TRBV9
D gene: -
J gene: TRBJ2-6
clone size: -

CDR3 DNA: TGTGCCAGCAGCGGCAGACTGGGGTCGGGTTCACCCCTCCACTTT
CDR3 protein: CASSGRLGSGSPLHF
V gene: TRBV9
D gene: -
J gene: TRBJ1-6
clone size: once

CDR3 DNA: TGCGCCAGCAGCGCCGGGACAGGTGTACGGGGAACTAATTCACCCCTCCACTTT
CDR3 protein: CASSAGTGVRGTNSPLHF
V gene: TRBV5-1
D gene: TRBD1
J gene: TRBJ1-6
clone size: -

CDR3 DNA: TGTGCCAGCTCAGTCCGAGGGGGACAGGGGTTCGATGGCTACACCTTC
CDR3 protein: CASSVRGGQGFDGYTF
V gene: TRBV18
D gene: TRBD1
J gene: TRBJ1-2
clone size: -

CDR3 DNA: TGTGCCAGCAGCATCGGGACCTCCTACACCTTC
CDR3 protein: CASSIGTSYTF
V gene: TRBV7-6
D gene: -
J gene: TRBJ1-2
clone size: -

CDR3 DNA: TGTGCCAGCAGTTACTCGGACAGACCTACCCTAAATGAGCAGTTCTTC
CDR3 protein: CASSYSDRPTLNEQFF
V gene: TRBV6-5
D gene: -
J gene: TRBJ2-1
clone size: -

CDR3 DNA: TGTGCCAGCAGCAACAGGGCAAATCAGCCCCAGCATTTT
CDR3 protein: CASSNRANQPQHF
V gene: TRBV27
D gene: -
J gene: TRBJ1-5
clone size: -

CDR3 DNA: TGTGCCAGCAGCGAACCGGTCGGGGAGCTGTTTTTT
CDR3 protein: CASSEPVGELFF
V gene: TRBV11-2
D gene: -
J gene: TRBJ2-2
clone size: -

CDR3 DNA: TGTGCCAGTAGTTTCATGCGACAGCGGGGACATAGCAATCAGCCCCAGCATTTT
CDR3 protein: CASSFMRQRGHSNQPQHF
V gene: TRBV19
D gene: -
J gene: TRBJ1-5
clone size: -

CDR3 DNA: TGTGCCAGTAGAAGGACAGGGGGGTTCTACGAGCAGTACTTC
CDR3 protein: CASRRTGGFYEQYF
V gene: TRBV19
D gene: TRBD1
J gene: TRBJ2-7
clone size: -

CDR3 DNA: TGCGCCAGCAGCTTGAACCCAGAGCGGGAAAAACTGTTTTTT
CDR3 protein: CASSLNPEREKLFF
V gene: TRBV5-1
D gene: -
J gene: TRBJ1-4
clone size: -

CDR3 DNA: TGTGCCATCAGTGAGTCAACCGCTCAGGGGCAGTACTTC
CDR3 protein: CAISESTAQGQYF
V gene: TRBV10-3
D gene: -
J gene: TRBJ2-7
clone size: -

CDR3 DNA: TGTGCCAGCAGCTTAGAAGCGGGGGCCCTCAATGAGCAGTTCTTC
CDR3 protein: CASSLEAGALNEQFF
V gene: TRBV7-7
D gene: TRBD2
J gene: TRBJ2-1
clone size: -

CDR3 DNA: TGCAGCGTCAAGACTAGCGGGGGGGTAACATACAATGAGCAGTTCTTC
CDR3 protein: CSVKTSGGVTYNEQFF
V gene: TRBV29-1
D gene: TRBD2
J gene: TRBJ2-1
clone size: -

CDR3 DNA: TGTGCCAGCAGTCTGACACGGGACGGGCTGGGAGCTTTCTTT
CDR3 protein: CASSLTRDGLGAFF
V gene: TRBV27
D gene: -
J gene: TRBJ1-1
clone size: -

CDR3 DNA: TGTGCCAGCAACCGACAGGGTGATAATTCACCCCTCCACTTT
CDR3 protein: CASNRQGDNSPLHF
V gene: TRBV3-1/TRBV3-2
D gene: TRBD1
J gene: TRBJ1-6
clone size: -

CDR3 DNA: TGTGCCACCAGCAGAGGGGGTACAACTAATGAAAAACTGTTTTTT
CDR3 protein: CATSRGGTTNEKLFF
V gene: TRBV15
D gene: -
J gene: TRBJ1-4
clone size: -

CDR3 DNA: TGCGCCAGCAGTGACCCGGGCCGGGACTATGGCTACACCTTC
CDR3 protein: CASSDPGRDYGYTF
V gene: TRBV10-2
D gene: -
J gene: TRBJ1-2
clone size: -

CDR3 DNA: TGTGCCAGTAGTATAGCGGGGTGGGGCACTGAAGCTTTCTTT
CDR3 protein: CASSIAGWGTEAFF
V gene: TRBV19
D gene: -
J gene: TRBJ1-1
clone size: -

CDR3 DNA: TGTGCCAGCAGCCGTAGCGGGGGAAAAGATACGCAGTATTTT
CDR3 protein: CASSRSGGKDTQYF
V gene: TRBV7-3
D gene: TRBD2
J gene: TRBJ2-3
clone size: -

CDR3 DNA: TGTGCCAGCGGTCGGGGAGAAGGCTTCACTGAAGCTTTCTTT
CDR3 protein: CASGRGEGFTEAFF
V gene: TRBV9
D gene: -
J gene: TRBJ1-1
clone size: -

CDR3 DNA: TGTGCCAGTAGTATTGCCGGGACCGCAACTAATGAAAAACTGTTTTTT
CDR3 protein: CASSIAGTATNEKLFF
V gene: TRBV19
D gene: -
J gene: TRBJ1-4
clone size: -

CDR3 DNA: TGTGCCAGCGGAGAAGGTTCACCCCTCCACTTT
CDR3 protein: CASGEGSPLHF
V gene: TRBV7-6
D gene: -
J gene: TRBJ1-6
clone size: -

CDR3 DNA: TGTGCCAGCAGCTCGATAAGGGCCCGGGGCTTAGGGGAGCTGTTTTTT
CDR3 protein: CASSSIRARGLGELFF
V gene: TRBV7-6
D gene: -
J gene: TRBJ2-2
clone size: -

CDR3 DNA: TGCAGCGTGGGGACTGAGGAGACCCAGTACTTC
CDR3 protein: CSVGTEETQYF
V gene: TRBV29-1
D gene: -
J gene: TRBJ2-5
clone size: -

CDR3 DNA: TGTGCCAGCAGTACGATGGCAGAGCAGTACTTC
CDR3 protein: CASSTMAEQYF
V gene: TRBV12-3/TRBV12-4
D gene: -
J gene: TRBJ2-7
clone size: once

CDR3 DNA: TGTGCCAGCAGTGTCCGGACGGGCGGGCCCCTCCACTTT
CDR3 protein: CASSVRTGGPLHF
V gene: TRBV12-3/TRBV12-4
D gene: -
J gene: TRBJ1-6
clone size: few

CDR3 DNA: TGTGCCTGGAGTCGACAGGCGGGACAGCCCCAGCATTTT
CDR3 protein: CAWSRQAGQPQHF
V gene: TRBV30
D gene: -
J gene: TRBJ1-5
clone size: -

CDR3 DNA: TGCGCCAGCAGCCCGGGACAGGGGGCCAGCGGCTACACCTTC
CDR3 protein: CASSPGQGASGYTF
V gene: TRBV5-1
D gene: TRBD1
J gene: TRBJ1-2
clone size: -

CDR3 DNA: TGTGCCAGCAGCTTGGGGGGAGGGGACTCAACTAGCTACAATGAGCAGTTCTTC
CDR3 protein: CASSLGGGDSTSYNEQFF
V gene: TRBV11-3
D gene: TRBD2
J gene: TRBJ2-1
clone size: -

CDR3 DNA: TGTGCCAGCAGCCCCTCGTCAGGGTCGGGGCAGCCCCAGCATTTT
CDR3 protein: CASSPSSGSGQPQHF
V gene: TRBV3-1/TRBV3-2
D gene: -
J gene: TRBJ1-5
clone size: once